This entry lists 11 T cell receptor beta chains sequenced from one sample in a study of T cell responses to AZD1222 COVID-19 vaccine. The data were produced by immunoSEQ multiplex PCR, yet TCRdb's version contains in-frame clones alone and is incomplete. The sample has 52,000 or so clones, about 85% seen once. The starting material was peripheral blood, obtained on day 0 of MenACWY control vaccination. Receptors were obtained from an adult in good health.

The chain couples TRBV10-1 to TRBJ1-1; D is ambiguous. This CDR3 has 13 residues. Trimming took off 2 bases at V and 3 bases at J, with 7 bases between the two ends. Germline CDR1 reads WNHNN; CDR2 reads SYGVQD (reference sequence). CDR3 region: CASSEAFYTEAFF. The CDR3 nucleotides are TGCGCCAGCAGTGAGGCGTTTTACACTGAAGCTTTCTTT.

The chain employs TRBV11-2 and TRBJ2-7, with 11 bases identical to TRBD1. This CDR3 is 15 amino acids long. V was clipped by 5 bases and J by 5 bases; unmatched bases: 8. The germline V gene encodes CDR1 SGHAT and CDR2 FQNNGV. CDR3 bases: TGTGCCAGCAGCAAAACCGGGACAGGGGGGAACGAGCAGTACTTC. Its translation: CASSKTGTGGNEQYF.

This clone was detected only once. J is TRBJ2-1 and V is TRBV7-2, with TRBD2 matching over 9 bases. V was pared by 2 bases and J by 6 bases, with 5 bases of the junction left unmatched. Germline V gene data show CDR1 as SGHTA and CDR2 as FQGNSA. CDR3 size: 15 residues. The CDR3 DNA reads as TGTGCCAGCAGCTTATCTAGCGGGATAGGCAATGAGCAGTTCTTC. Encoded protein: CASSLSSGIGNEQFF.

This chain joins TRBV5-4 and TRBJ2-1; no clear D. The CDR3 totals 12 residues. Germline loops: CDR1 SGHNT, CDR2 YYREEE (reference sequence). Trimming took off 4 bases at V and 7 bases at J, with 9 bases between the two ends. This CDR3 is CASSLRINEQFF. CDR3 nucleotides: TGTGCCAGCAGCCTAAGGATAAATGAGCAGTTCTTC. Variable domain in full (rest from reference TRBV5-4 and TRBJ2-1): ETGVTQSPTHLIKTRGQQVTLRCSSQSGHNTVSWYQQALGQGPQFIFQYYREEENGRGNFPPRFSGLQFPNYSSELNVNALELDDSALYLCASSLRINEQFFGPGTRLTVL.

This clone was counted between two and nine times. The chain uses TRBV10-1 and TRBJ1-5, with TRBD1 as a possible D gene (5 bases). This CDR3 spans 13 amino acids. Trimming cost V 4 bases and J 6 bases, with 10 bases left between them. The germline V gene encodes CDR1 WNHNN and CDR2 SYGVQD (reference sequence). The CDR3 reads CASSARGGQPQHF. Written as DNA, the CDR3 is TGCGCCAGCAGTGCAAGGGGCGGTCAGCCCCAGCATTTT.

The genes are TRBV11-2 and TRBJ2-7, with 11 bases fitting TRBD2. The J segment lost 0 bases and the V segment lost 5 bases, leaving 12 bases of the junction unmatched. CDR3 length: 18 amino acids. Germline V CDR1 and CDR2: SGHAT, FQNNGV. CDR3 sequence (DNA): TGTGCCAGCAGCCCAGGGCTAGCGGGAGGCCCACGCTCCTACGAGCAGTACTTC. Protein sequence: CASSPGLAGGPRSYEQYF.

The genes are TRBV19 and TRBJ2-7, with 7 bases identical to TRBD1. Losses at the gene ends were 5 bases for V and 2 bases for J; bases not matched to a gene: 9. There are 15 residues in the CDR3. CDR1 is LNHDA, CDR2 SQIVND, per germline (reference sequence). This CDR3 is CASSLPGQPPYEQYF. CDR3 nucleotides: TGTGCCAGTAGTCTGCCGGGACAGCCTCCCTACGAGCAGTACTTC.

The chain couples TRBV12-3 or TRBV12-4 to TRBJ2-3; no clear D gene. Trimming left V 2 bases short and J 7 bases short, with 7 bases between. The CDR3 is 12 amino acids. The CDR3 coding sequence is TGTGCCAGCAGTTTAAGGGAAAATACGCAGTATTTT. This translates into CASSLRENTQYF.

This clone turned up a few times. V gene TRBV28 combines with J gene TRBJ2-7; 14 bases map to TRBD2. This CDR3 contains 15 residues. The germline V gene encodes CDR1 MDHEN and CDR2 SYDVKM. After removal of 5 bases from V and 4 bases from J, the junction contained 4 bases not matched to a gene. CDR3 protein: CASSPGLAGGYEQYF. CDR3 coding DNA: TGTGCCAGCAGTCCAGGACTAGCGGGGGGATACGAGCAGTACTTC.

This chain links TRBV6-5 with TRBJ1-5, with D uncertain. The CDR3 covers 13 residues. Deletions cut 6 bases from V and 0 bases from J, with 6 bases between. The V gene's germline CDR1 is MNHEY and CDR2 SVGAGI. CDR3 region: CASRIYSNQPQHF. CDR3 bases: TGTGCCAGCAGGATATATAGCAATCAGCCCCAGCATTTT.

The chain joins TRBV2 to TRBJ2-2, with D maybe TRBD2 (6 bases). V was shortened by 4 bases and J by 4 bases, with 13 bases between the two germline ends. This CDR3 is built from 15 residues. From germline, CDR1 is SNHLY and CDR2 FYNNEI. The CDR3: CASSVGAGLTGELFF. The CDR3 coding sequence is TGTGCCAGCAGTGTAGGGGCGGGACTCACCGGGGAGCTGTTTTTT.